The present TCR beta chain was sequenced within a study of T cells after posttransplantation cyclophosphamide. The related graft donor's blood sample was taken on the day of bone marrow donation. CDR1 WSHSY and CDR2 SAAADI come from the germline V gene. This CDR3 is 16 amino acids long. The ends were cut back, 2 bases at V and 0 bases at J, with 13 bases in the middle. Assay used: immunoSEQ multiplex PCR; TCRdb lists only in-frame clones, some missing. The sample counts approximately 27,000 clones, none seen once; the ten largest own approximately 1.5%. This clone appeared many times. The specimen was PBMCs. The genes are TRBV10-2 and TRBJ1-1; D is perhaps TRBD1 (6 bases). The TCR was taken from a man aged 50-60 years in good health, CMV-negative, and a related stem cell transplant donor. The CDR3 DNA reads TGCGCCAGCAGTGAGCCGGGACACCCCATGAACACTGAAGCTTTCTTT. Protein sequence: CASSEPGHPMNTEAFF.